This TCR beta chain was captured in a study of OX40 agonist ivuxolimab in advanced cancers. As for the study in general: At doses from 0.01 to 10 mg/kg, patients were given intravenous ivuxolimab every 2 weeks. Among those treated, three patients had partial responses, one with hepatocellular carcinoma and two with cutaneous melanoma. Overall study results and limits: Low normalized T-cell clonal expansion was additionally recorded for some nonresponders.

Trimming shortened V by 5 bases and J by 2 bases, and 17 bases separated the two germline ends. The CDR3 sequence is 16 residues long. The germline V gene has CDR1 MDHEN and CDR2 SYDVKM. TCRdb's copy holds only in-frame clones and misses some; the assay was immunoSEQ multiplex PCR. The data hold around 15,000 clones, with roughly 79% observed a single time. This clone was observed a single time. Its antigen is not known. The sample here was CD4+ or CD8+ T cells sorted from blood, taken in a trial of the OX40 agonist ivuxolimab. The TCR originated in an adult with an advanced solid tumor such as melanoma, head and neck, liver or kidney cancer. J is TRBJ2-3 and V is TRBV28; D ambiguous. CDR3 in amino acids: CASSLQDNLSTDTQYF. The CDR3 coding sequence is TGTGCCAGCAGTCTACAAGACAATCTCTCCACAGATACGCAGTATTTT.